This T cell receptor (beta chain) emerged from a study of graft-versus-host responses after intestinal transplantation. On the study more broadly: Each recipient received a multivisceral, liver-intestinal, or isolated intestinal graft. Following induction with anti-thymocyte globulin, all recipients were given tacrolimus and steroids for three to four years. Broader study findings: Subjects displaying graft-donor T cell macrochimerism possessed elevated graft-versus-host to host-versus-graft clonal ratios inside allografts. GvH clones occurred in recipient marrow; some first appeared in ileum or blood.

The method was immunoSEQ multiplex PCR; TCRdb's version includes in-frame clones alone and lacks a portion of them. Here the sample spans under 100,000 clones, 85% to 95% being singletons. This CDR3 comprises 17 residues. The junction had 4 bases not matched to a gene; V was cut back by 2 bases and J by 2 bases. Germline CDR1 and CDR2: SGHDT and YYEEEE. Notes on this clone: Its antigen is unknown.

Source: unstimulated CD8+ T cells sorted from spleen or lymph node cells, taken before transplant. The J gene is TRBJ2-6, the V gene TRBV5-6; TRBD1 aligns across 10 bases. This sequence originates from a human donor who was the organ donor for an intestinal transplant. Here the CDR3 DNA reads TGTGCCAGCAGCTTTGGGACAGGGGCCACTGGGGCCAACGTCCTGACTTTC. Protein product: CASSFGTGATGANVLTF.